The 25 T cell receptor beta chains below all came from one sample that was sequenced in a study of OX40 agonist ivuxolimab in advanced cancers. Only in-frame clones appear in the TCRdb table, and some are missing; sequencing was by immunoSEQ multiplex PCR. The data show just over 45,000 clones, with roughly 94% seen just once and 11% held by the top ten. Sample: CD4+ or CD8+ T cells sorted from blood, taken in a trial of the OX40 agonist ivuxolimab. These receptors all stem from an adult with an advanced solid tumor such as melanoma, head and neck, liver or kidney cancer.

V gene TRBV10-3 combines with J gene TRBJ2-2, with TRBD1 matching 8 bases. Germline assignment: CDR1 ENHRY and CDR2 SYGVKD. The length of the CDR3 is 17 residues. Trimming at V came to 6 bases and at J to 4 bases, leaving 13 bases not matched to a gene. Written as DNA, the CDR3 is TGTGCCATCAGACGAACCCCAGGACAGGGTGTCACCGGGGAGCTGTTTTTT. Protein: CAIRRTPGQGVTGELFF.

This clone was seen a single time. V usage is TRBV21-1 and J usage is TRBJ2-3; TRBD2 was called by the table and not checked on the DNA. TRBV21-1 is shown as a pseudogene. This CDR3 spans 16 amino acids. The CDR3 DNA is TGTGCCAGCAGTGGGACTGCGCCAAGCCGATCGGATACGCAGTATTTT. This encodes CASSGTAPSRSDTQYF.

The rearrangement uses TRBV9 and TRBJ2-1, with a possible D match to TRBD2 (5 bases). CDR1 is SGDLS, CDR2 YYNGEE, per germline. This CDR3 is 14 amino acids long. V dropped 3 bases and J dropped 3 bases, with 10 bases sitting between them. CDR3 in DNA: TGTGCCAGCAGCGCAACCGGGAACTACAATGAGCAGTTCTTC. This encodes CASSATGNYNEQFF.

The chain joins TRBV19 to TRBJ2-3, with TRBD2 matching over 9 bases. Germline-derived CDR1 and CDR2 are LNHDA and SQIVND (reference sequence). The CDR3 is 19 amino acids. V gave up 3 bases and J gave up 1 base; unmatched junction bases: 14. In DNA, the CDR3 is TGTGCCAGTAGTATTGGGCTAGCGGGGATGGCGTTGGGCACAGATACGCAGTATTTT. It encodes CASSIGLAGMALGTDTQYF.

The CDR3: CASSLAQGEAYEQYF. In DNA, the CDR3 is TGTGCCAGCAGCTTAGCCCAGGGGGAGGCCTACGAGCAGTACTTC. The chain links TRBV7-9 to TRBJ2-7, with D tentatively TRBD1 (7 bases). Germline CDR1 is SEHNR and CDR2 is FQNEAQ (reference sequence). The V gene lost 0 bases and the J gene lost 2 bases, with 11 bases spanning the gap. The CDR3 totals 15 residues. The entire variable domain, with the rest obtained from reference TRBV7-9 and TRBJ2-7, is as follows: DTGVSQNPRHKITKRGQNVTFRCDPISEHNRLYWYRQTLGQGPEFLTYFQNEAQLEKSRLLSDRFSAERPKGSFSTLEIQRTEQGDSAMYLCASSLAQGEAYEQYFGPGTRLTVT.

This clone was recorded once. The CDR3 DNA follows: TGTGCCAGCAGCGACGGGTTGGGGGGACAGGGCTACAATGAGCAGTTCTTC. Translation gives CASSDGLGGQGYNEQFF. V usage is TRBV9 and J usage is TRBJ2-1; TRBD1 matches at 9 bases. Germline V gives CDR1 SGDLS, CDR2 YYNGEE. The CDR3 is made up of 17 amino acids. V shed 3 bases and J 3 bases; nucleotides not matched to a gene: 10.

V is TRBV28 and J is TRBJ1-5; D unresolved. The CDR3 length is 15 residues. V was trimmed by 2 bases and J by 0 bases, leaving 8 bases between them. The V gene's germline CDR1 is MDHEN and CDR2 SYDVKM. The CDR3 sequence is CASSLQTDSNQPQHF. DNA of the CDR3: TGTGCCAGCAGTTTACAGACCGATAGCAATCAGCCCCAGCATTTT. Looking up the rest from reference TRBV28 and TRBJ1-5 gives the full variable domain: DVKVTQSSRYLVKRTGEKVFLECVQDMDHENMFWYRQDPGLGLRLIYFSYDVKMKEKGDIPEGYSVSREKKERFSLILESASTNQTSMYLCASSLQTDSNQPQHFGDGTRLSIL.

The chain uses TRBV13 and TRBJ2-5; D possibly corresponds to TRBD2 (5 bases). Germline CDR1 PRHDT, CDR2 FYEKMQ (reference sequence). CDR3 size: 14 residues. Trimming cost V 0 bases and J 2 bases, with 7 bases left between them. This CDR3 is CASSLGPGQETQYF. CDR3 in DNA: TGTGCCAGCAGCTTAGGTCCGGGACAAGAGACCCAGTACTTC. Supplemented by reference TRBV13 and TRBJ2-5, the full variable domain reads AAGVIQSPRHLIKEKRETATLKCYPIPRHDTVYWYQQGPGQDPQFLISFYEKMQSDKGSIPDRFSAQQFSDYHSELNMSSLELGDSALYFCASSLGPGQETQYFGPGTRLLVL.

The chain links TRBV30 to TRBJ2-7, with 7 bases that match TRBD1. Trimming at V came to 4 bases and at J to 2 bases, leaving 8 bases not matched to a gene. This CDR3 contains 14 residues. The germline V gene encodes CDR1 GTSNPN and CDR2 SVGIG (reference sequence). Here the CDR3 DNA reads TGTGCCTGGATGCAGGGGGTCATTCCCTACGAGCAGTACTTC. Residues: CAWMQGVIPYEQYF.

The chain carries TRBV9 and TRBJ2-2; D not resolved. The CDR3 extends over 14 amino acids. The germline V gene has CDR1 SGDLS and CDR2 YYNGEE. Trimming shortened V by 3 bases and J by 0 bases, and 6 bases separated the two germline ends. The DNA of the CDR3 is TGTGCCAGCAGCGATAGGACGAACACCGGGGAGCTGTTTTTT. It specifies CASSDRTNTGELFF.

Turning to this clone: An end of the junction does not agree with germline; a read error may underlie this. The J gene is TRBJ2-5, the V gene TRBV7-7; 7 bases are shared with TRBD1. CDR3 length equals 16 residues. Germline V gene lookup returns CDR1 SSHAT and CDR2 FNYEAQ (reference sequence). The DNA for the CDR3 is TGTGCTAGCAGCCCCAGACAGGGAGTAGGTCAAGAGACCCAGTACTTC. This translates into CASSPRQGVGQETQYF.

This clone was seen just once. This chain links TRBV30 with TRBJ2-7; D is unresolved. Deletions cut 6 bases from V and 4 bases from J, with 16 bases between. The CDR3 has 13 amino acids. CDR1 GTSNPN and CDR2 SVGIG come from the germline V gene (reference sequence). CDR3 sequence reads: CACLRLGMYEQYF. CDR3 DNA: TGTGCCTGCTTGAGACTTGGCATGTACGAGCAGTACTTC.

This chain connects TRBV7-9 to TRBJ2-7; 10 bases map to TRBD2. Germline-derived CDR1 and CDR2 are SEHNR and FQNEAQ (reference sequence). This CDR3 is 14 amino acids long. J gave up 4 bases and V 3 bases, and 3 bases lay outside the gene matches. This CDR3 reads CASSFGTSDYEQYF. The CDR3 DNA sequence: TGTGCCAGCAGCTTCGGGACTAGCGATTACGAGCAGTACTTC.

The J gene is TRBJ2-7, the V gene TRBV5-4; 7 bases match TRBD1. This CDR3 has 14 residues. The germline gives CDR1 SGHNT, CDR2 YYREEE (reference sequence). V shed 3 bases, J shed 7 bases, and the junction held 10 bases outside the gene matches. The CDR3 nucleotides read TGTGCCAGCAGCTCACAAGACAGGGCCCAAGAGCAGTACTTC. Translating it yields CASSSQDRAQEQYF.

The V and J genes are TRBV28 and TRBJ2-7; D might be TRBD1 or TRBD2, each matching 5 bases. Germline V gives CDR1 MDHEN, CDR2 SYDVKM. The CDR3 is 13 amino acids. V was trimmed by 6 bases and J by 0 bases, leaving 9 bases between them. The CDR3 protein is CASRLRGSYEQYF. In nucleotides, the CDR3 is TGTGCCAGCAGACTGAGGGGCTCCTACGAGCAGTACTTC.

The rearrangement links TRBV2 to TRBJ2-7; 8 bases fit TRBD1. The CDR3 covers 14 residues. Looked up from germline, CDR1 is SNHLY and CDR2 is FYNNEI. V lost 7 bases to trimming and J lost 5 bases; unmatched junction nucleotides: 10. The CDR3 protein is CASKFSGGSDEQYF. CDR3 nucleotide sequence: TGTGCCAGCAAATTTTCAGGGGGCAGCGACGAGCAGTACTTC.

This CDR3 is CASSLPGVYNEQFF. The CDR3 region has the DNA TGCGCCAGCAGCTTGCCTGGAGTCTACAATGAGCAGTTCTTC. This rearrangement joins TRBV5-1 to TRBJ2-1; D call uncertain. V was clipped by 1 base and J by 3 bases, with 8 bases between them. The CDR3 is made up of 14 amino acids. The V gene's germline CDR1 is SGHRS and CDR2 YFSETQ.

This clone appeared a few times. The chain combines TRBV29-1 with TRBJ1-2; D possibly corresponds to TRBD1 (6 bases). The germline CDR1 and CDR2 sequences are SQVTM and ANQGSEA. V was clipped by 0 bases and J by 7 bases, with 18 bases between them. This CDR3 contains 15 residues. CDR3 DNA: TGCAGCGTTGAAGATGGGGGCAAGCGTGGTCCTGGCTACACCTTC. This encodes CSVEDGGKRGPGYTF.

This chain connects TRBV9 to TRBJ2-7, with D perhaps TRBD1 (6 bases). This CDR3 comprises 15 residues. Germline V gives CDR1 SGDLS, CDR2 YYNGEE. The V end was cut by 5 bases, the J end by 1 base, with 16 bases between. The CDR3, as DNA: TGTGCCAGCAGTGCGGGCACAGGGCCATCCTACGAGCAGTACTTC. It specifies CASSAGTGPSYEQYF.

The V and J genes are TRBV5-5 and TRBJ1-3; the D gene is possibly TRBD1 (5 bases). CDR3 length equals 14 residues. Germline CDR1 and CDR2: SGHKS and YYEKEE (reference sequence). The V end lost 2 bases, the J end lost 2 bases, and 8 bases lay between the germline ends. The CDR3 nucleotides are TGTGCCAGCAGCTTCCGGGGGGCTGGAAACACCATATATTTT. Translated, it gives CASSFRGAGNTIYF.

A single count supports this clone. The chain recombines TRBV7-3 with TRBJ2-3; D is unresolved. This CDR3 is 15 amino acids long. Trimming took off 1 base at V and 4 bases at J, with 12 bases between the two ends. In germline, CDR1 is SGHTA, CDR2 FQGTGA. The CDR3, as DNA: TGTGCCAGCAGCTTAATAGGCGTGGGTGCAGATACGCAGTATTTT. Translation gives CASSLIGVGADTQYF.

The chain has TRBV7-9 and TRBJ2-5; tentatively, D is TRBD1 or TRBD2 (5 bases each). Trimming took off 5 bases at V and 9 bases at J, with 25 bases between the two ends. This CDR3 has 16 residues. Looked up from germline, CDR1 is SEHNR and CDR2 is FQNEAQ (reference sequence). The CDR3: CASSARRGASPEAQYF. CDR3 sequence (DNA): TGTGCCAGCAGCGCGCGTCGAGGGGCCTCACCCGAGGCCCAGTACTTC.

This clone was seen a single time. The chain joins TRBV4-3 to TRBJ2-5, with D unclear. CDR1 and CDR2 from the germline V gene are LGHNA and YSLEER. Trimming cost V 0 bases and J 5 bases, with 7 bases left between them. The length of the CDR3 is 13 residues. CDR3 sequence (DNA): TGCGCCAGCAGCCAAGATCTGCTGGAGACCCAGTACTTC. Translated, it gives CASSQDLLETQYF.

V is TRBV9 and J is TRBJ1-2; D is possibly TRBD1 (6 bases). Germline CDR1 reads SGDLS; CDR2 reads YYNGEE. The CDR3 is 19 amino acids. The ends were cut back, 0 bases at V and 0 bases at J, with 21 bases in the middle. The CDR3 nucleotides read TGTGCCAGCAGCGTAGCGACGGGGGCCCCCGTCCCCCCTAACTATGGCTACACCTTC. It is translated as CASSVATGAPVPPNYGYTF.

The CDR3 sequence is CASSLTGGASAKNIQYF. The CDR3 DNA is TGTGCCAGCAGCCTAACCGGCGGGGCTTCAGCCAAAAACATTCAGTACTTC. The J gene is TRBJ2-4, the V gene TRBV9; D possibly corresponds to TRBD2 (6 bases). Trimming removed 4 bases at V and 0 bases at J, with 17 bases between. Per germline, CDR1 SGDLS and CDR2 YYNGEE. CDR3 size: 17 residues.